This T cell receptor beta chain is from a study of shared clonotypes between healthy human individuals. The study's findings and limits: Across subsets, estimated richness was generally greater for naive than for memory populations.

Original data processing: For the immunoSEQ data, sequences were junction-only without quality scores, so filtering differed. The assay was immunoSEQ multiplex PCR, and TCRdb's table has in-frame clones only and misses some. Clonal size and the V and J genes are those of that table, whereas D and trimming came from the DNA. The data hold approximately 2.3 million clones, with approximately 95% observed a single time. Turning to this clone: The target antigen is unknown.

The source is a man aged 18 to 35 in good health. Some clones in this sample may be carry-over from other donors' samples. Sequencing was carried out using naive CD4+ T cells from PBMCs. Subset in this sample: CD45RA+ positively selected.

The CDR3 DNA is TGTGCCAGCAGCCTATGGGCCTCTAGCACAGATACGCAGTATTTT. Its protein product is CASSLWASSTDTQYF. V usage is TRBV6-6 and J usage is TRBJ2-3; D is undetermined. The CDR3 has 15 residues. The V end lost 6 bases, the J end lost 0 bases, and 13 bases lay between the germline ends. The germline gives CDR1 MNHNY, CDR2 SVGAGI (reference sequence).